This paragraph covers one T cell receptor beta chain sequence. Its matching antigen is unknown. Germline V gene sequence: CDR1 MNHNY, CDR2 SVGAGI (reference sequence). V lost 0 bases and J lost 2, with 5 bases in between. The CDR3 is 13 amino acids. This record comes from a study of tumour-infiltrating T cells in Burkitt lymphoma. At the level of the study: All epidemiological Burkitt lymphoma subtypes were represented in the cohort. Productive clonality predicted overall and progression-free survival. Study results and caveats: Many Burkitt lymphoma patients shared several public clonotypes.

Clones were read by immunoSEQ multiplex PCR, and TCRdb kept only the in-frame ones, dropping some. The sample contains roughly 1,000 clones, 18% of which appear only once. The TCR originated in a human donor with Burkitt lymphoma. Specimen: tumor tissue. The gene calls are TRBV6-6 and TRBJ2-7, with a weak D call TRBD2 (5 bases). This CDR3 reads CASSYSGTYEQYF. DNA for the CDR3: TGTGCCAGCAGTTACTCCGGGACCTACGAGCAGTACTTC.